These T cell receptor beta chains were read from a single sample in a study of blood T cell repertoires in COVID-19. The repertoire was sequenced with immunoSEQ multiplex PCR; TCRdb's copy has only in-frame clones and lacks some. The sample records roughly 150,000 clones, 80% being singletons. The sample consisted of peripheral blood. The receptors originated from a man between 60 and 75 years old with acute or convalescent COVID-19. The CDR3 runs from the conserved cysteine through the conserved F or W. D genes are given only for firm matches. The listing skips clone size in some rows; elsewhere it reads once, few, many or a size class.

clone size	J gene	V gene	D gene	CDR3 DNA	CDR3 protein
NA	TRBJ2-7	TRBV28	NA	TGTGCCAGCAGTCCGCCGGGAGAAAACAACGAGCAGTACTTC	CASSPPGENNEQYF
once	TRBJ2-2	TRBV5-4	NA	TGTGCCAGCAGCTTGGTCGCGGGTGCCGGGGAGCTGTTTTTT	CASSLVAGAGELFF
NA	TRBJ2-3	TRBV9	TRBD1	TGTGCCAGCAGCGCCGGGACAGGGGGCCCAGATACGCAGTATTTT	CASSAGTGGPDTQYF
NA	TRBJ1-6	TRBV6-7	NA	TGTGCCAGCAGTTACTCGGAGGCACCCCTCCACTTT	CASSYSEAPLHF
NA	TRBJ2-3	TRBV25-1	TRBD2	TGTGCCAGCAGACCCGGGACTAGCGGTACAGATACGCAGTATTTT	CASRPGTSGTDTQYF
NA	TRBJ2-2	TRBV19	TRBD1	TGTGCCAGTAGTCCAACCGGGACAGGGGCCGGGGAGCTGTTTTTT	CASSPTGTGAGELFF
NA	TRBJ2-3	TRBV19	TRBD2	TGTGCCAGTAGTCGGGGGGGGGATACGCAGTATTTT	CASSRGGDTQYF
NA	TRBJ1-1	TRBV21-1	NA	TGTGCCAGCAGCCCCATCTTCGCCGGGAACACTGAAGCTTTCTTT	CASSPIFAGNTEAFF
NA	TRBJ1-6	TRBV30	TRBD1	TGTGCCTGGAGACAGGGGTTGACGAGTTCACCCCTCCACTTT	CAWRQGLTSSPLHF
NA	TRBJ1-1	TRBV11-2	NA	TGTGCCAGCAGCTTAGGCGGGGCGGGGACTGAAGCTTTCTTT	CASSLGGAGTEAFF
NA	TRBJ1-6	TRBV10-2	NA	TGCACCAGCAGTGAGTCAGGGGTCGGAACTTCACCCCTCCACTTT	CTSSESGVGTSPLHF
once	TRBJ2-3	TRBV11-2	NA	TGTGCCAGCAGCAGGTTGGGACTGCGCACAGATACGCAGTATTTT	CASSRLGLRTDTQYF
NA	TRBJ1-4	TRBV27	NA	TGTGCCAGCAGTTTAACGGGGATAATTGAAAAACTGTTTTTT	CASSLTGIIEKLFF
NA	TRBJ1-2	TRBV9	TRBD1	TGTGCCAGCAGCGTAGGGCGGACAGGGCCCGACTATGGCTACACCTTC	CASSVGRTGPDYGYTF
NA	TRBJ2-7	TRBV30	NA	TGTGCCTGGGCGGTGGGGGGACAGCGGTACGAGCAGTACTTC	CAWAVGGQRYEQYF
NA	TRBJ2-7	TRBV7-7	TRBD1	TGTGCCAGCAGCTTAGCTCAAAGCCACAGGGGGCAAGAGCAGTACTTC	CASSLAQSHRGQEQYF
NA	TRBJ1-2	TRBV30	TRBD1	TGTGCCTGGAGTGTACAGGGGTTAAAGGGCTACACCTTC	CAWSVQGLKGYTF
NA	TRBJ1-5	TRBV12-3/TRBV12-4	NA	TGTGCCAGCAGTCAAAGACAATCAGCCCCAGCATTT	CASSQRQSAPAF
NA	TRBJ2-7	TRBV2	TRBD1	TGTGCCAGCCGACAGGGATTACGCTACGAGCAGTACTTC	CASRQGLRYEQYF
NA	TRBJ1-2	TRBV9	TRBD1	TGTGCCAGCAGCCCCCCCACCCCATTTTACAGGGGACGTTACTATGGCTACACCTTC	CASSPPTPFYRGRYYGYTF
once	TRBJ2-7	TRBV13	NA	TGTGCCAGCAGCTTAGGCTTGGCCAGGCAGTACTTC	CASSLGLARQYF
NA	TRBJ2-2	TRBV30	TRBD1	TGTGCCTGGAGGGGACAGGGAAACACCGGGGAGCTGTTTTTT	CAWRGQGNTGELFF
NA	TRBJ1-4	TRBV7-2	TRBD1	TGTGCCAGCAGTTCGGGACAGGGTTATGGAAAACTGTTTTTT	CASSSGQGYGKLFF
NA	TRBJ1-2	TRBV6-4	TRBD1	TGTGCCAGCAGCCTTGGACAGGGGGCCTCCTATGGCTACACCTTC	CASSLGQGASYGYTF
NA	TRBJ2-5	TRBV5-4	NA	TGTGCCAGCAGATTGGGCGTAGGGGGGGGAGAGACCCAGTACTTC	CASRLGVGGGETQYF
NA	TRBJ2-2	TRBV19	NA	TGTGCCAGTAGTACCGCAACCCCCGAGAGTCTGAACACCGGGGAGCTGTTTTTT	CASSTATPESLNTGELFF
NA	TRBJ2-5	TRBV27	NA	TGTGCCAGCGGGGGGACAGCCCAAGAGACCCAGTACTTC	CASGGTAQETQYF
NA	TRBJ1-2	TRBV19	NA	TGTGCCAGTAGTGGATTGATATTAGCTGGGGGCTACACCTTC	CASSGLILAGGYTF
NA	TRBJ1-5	TRBV18	TRBD1	TGTGCCAGCTCACCCCAGGGGGCAAGCAATCAGCCCCAGCATTTT	CASSPQGASNQPQHF
NA	TRBJ2-7	TRBV5-1	TRBD2	TGCGCCAGCAGCCCCCCGGGACTAGCGGGAACCTACGAGCAGTACTTC	CASSPPGLAGTYEQYF
NA	TRBJ1-2	TRBV4-1	TRBD1	TGCGCCAGCAGCCAAGATGTGGGACAGGGGAACTATGGCTACACCTTC	CASSQDVGQGNYGYTF
NA	TRBJ2-1	TRBV5-1	TRBD2	TGCGCCAGCAGCCCCCCCGGGACTAGCGCTCGTGAGCAGTTCTTC	CASSPPGTSAREQFF
once	TRBJ1-3	TRBV7-9	NA	TGTGCCAGCAGCTCGACAGGTCTCAGCTCTGGAAACACCATATATTTT	CASSSTGLSSGNTIYF
once	TRBJ2-1	TRBV5-5	NA	TGTGCCAGCAGTTTTGCGGAGGCCGGAGAGCAGTTCTTC	CASSFAEAGEQFF
NA	TRBJ1-1	TRBV5-4	TRBD1	TGTGCCAGCAGCCTGACAGGGGGAGGGACTGAAGCTTTCTTT	CASSLTGGGTEAFF
NA	TRBJ2-7	TRBV7-2	NA	TGTGCCAGCAGCTTGGAGGTGGGATACGAGCAGTACTTC	CASSLEVGYEQYF
few	TRBJ1-1	TRBV6-5	NA	TGTGCCAGCAGTAACAGGGCGGGGGACACTGAAGCTTTCTTT	CASSNRAGDTEAFF
NA	TRBJ2-2	TRBV19	TRBD1	TGTGCCAGTAGTCCGGGACAGGGCACCGGGGAGCTGTTTTTT	CASSPGQGTGELFF
NA	TRBJ1-2	TRBV4-3	NA	TGCGCCAGCAGCCAGGTCACAGGGTCATATGGCTACACCTTC	CASSQVTGSYGYTF
NA	TRBJ1-4	TRBV9	TRBD1	TGTGCCAGCAGCGTAACACAGGGGTCTAATGAAAAACTGTTTTTT	CASSVTQGSNEKLFF
NA	TRBJ2-1	TRBV24-1	TRBD2	TGTGCCACCAGTGGCGCAGCGGGAAGCTCCTACAATGAGCAGTTCTTC	CATSGAAGSSYNEQFF
NA	TRBJ1-2	TRBV2	NA	TGTGCCAGCAGTGATCCACAGGGTCGTCGAGGCTACACCTTC	CASSDPQGRRGYTF
NA	TRBJ1-1	TRBV18	NA	TGTGCCAGCTCACCACGGCAAATGAACACTGAAGCTTTCTTT	CASSPRQMNTEAFF
NA	TRBJ2-5	TRBV5-1	NA	TGCGCCAGCAACAGGGACATCCAAGAGACCCAGTACTTC	CASNRDIQETQYF
NA	TRBJ2-7	TRBV6-4	NA	TGTGCCAGCAGTGAAGCCTCAAAATACGAGCAGTACTTC	CASSEASKYEQYF
once	TRBJ1-5	TRBV4-2	TRBD1	TGTGCCAGCAGCCACTCCAGGGGGAGCAATCAGCCCCAGCATTTT	CASSHSRGSNQPQHF
NA	TRBJ2-2	TRBV3-1/TRBV3-2	TRBD1	TGTGCCAGCAGCTACCCGGGACAGGAGACCGGGGAGCTGTTTTTT	CASSYPGQETGELFF
NA	TRBJ1-2	TRBV5-5	NA	TGTGCCAGCAGCTTGGCCGCTAACTATGGCTACACCTTC	CASSLAANYGYTF
NA	TRBJ1-1	TRBV11-2	NA	TGTGCCAGCAGCTTAGATCCAAGCATGAACACTGAAGCTTTCTTT	CASSLDPSMNTEAFF
NA	TRBJ1-2	TRBV28	TRBD1	TGTGCCAGCAGCAACACAGGGGGTGGCTATGGCTACACCTTC	CASSNTGGGYGYTF
NA	TRBJ2-3	TRBV9	TRBD2	TGTGCCAGCAGCGCGGCCCAAGCGGGGTCGGGCACAGATACGCAGTATTTT	CASSAAQAGSGTDTQYF
NA	TRBJ1-6	TRBV2	TRBD1	TGTGCCAGCAGAGGGGGACAGGGTGAATCACCCCTCCACTTT	CASRGGQGESPLHF
NA	TRBJ2-1	TRBV10-2	TRBD2	TGCGCCAGCAGTGAGTCGCGGGGGGTGGTCAATGAGCAGTTCTTC	CASSESRGVVNEQFF
NA	TRBJ2-7	TRBV20-1	TRBD1	TGCAGTTTCGACAGGGCCTACGAGCAGTACTTC	CSFDRAYEQYF
NA	TRBJ2-7	TRBV7-9	TRBD1	TGTGCCAGCAGCTTATTGGAAGACAGGGGCTACGAGCAGTACTTC	CASSLLEDRGYEQYF